This entry is about one T cell receptor (beta chain). Next came a second PCR, run for about 7 to 12 cycles, which used a sample-barcoded 5' primer along with a J-beta primer mix. Every cDNA was tagged by a template-switch adaptor with 12 random nucleotides. TCRdb reanalysed the 5' RACE reads using MiXCR and keeps one entry per CDR3 protein. The profile covers over 750,000 distinct CDR3 sequences, with 20% to 30% appearing a single time and 9.4% taken by the ten largest. The germline gives CDR1 SGHNT, CDR2 YENEEA. The CDR3 is 15 amino acids. Donors ranged from roughly 6 to 95 years old and were healthy Caucasians in Russia. This sample was included in a study of blood T cells in healthy people across ages. A further study also used this sample, focusing on T cells of mothers and their children. This second study says: Addition of sample barcodes and 2-4 random nucleotides occurred through the M1S primer of the second PCR. Detection of persistent microchimeric T cell clones did not occur.

The source is a boy aged 10-17 years in good health. V usage is TRBV11-3 and J usage is TRBJ2-5, with unresolved D. The J call may be wrong; the DNA end is better matched by TRBJ2-7. Sequenced material: blood. Here the CDR3 reads CASSLDPTASYEQYF. CDR3 coding DNA: TGTGCCAGCAGCTTAGATCCCACAGCCTCCTACGAGCAGTACTTC.